This T cell receptor (beta chain) was captured by sequencing in a study of cytomegalovirus exposure and HLA in healthy donors. Regarding the study as a whole: Indistinguishability led to the exclusion of some V segments, TRBV6-2 and TRBV6-3 included. In a later analysis, DRB1 alleles had the most associated TCRs; HLA-C alleles the fewest.

Donors showed nominal health when sampled, although they likely had unrecorded immune exposures. Comments on this clone: Its antigen is unidentified.

Trimming left V 6 bases short and J 2 bases short, with 10 bases between. CDR1 SGHAT and CDR2 FQNNGV come from the germline V gene. The CDR3 is made up of 13 amino acids. The PCR used 60 Vbeta and 13 Jbeta primers. Here immunoSEQ multiplex PCR was the method, and the copy in TCRdb shows in-frame clones only, minus some. The top ten hold over 1.1% of the sample, which has more than 150,000 clones, around four fifths seen once. The V and J genes are TRBV11-2 and TRBJ1-2, with D tentatively TRBD1 (5 bases). The sequence was collected from a man in his late teens or twenties in good health and CMV-seronegative. Sequencing used PBMCs. CDR3 sequence reads: CASRPDSNYGYTF. Here the CDR3 DNA reads TGTGCCAGCAGACCCGACAGCAACTATGGCTACACCTTC.